This paragraph covers one T cell receptor beta chain sequence. Antigen: not known. The data were obtained in a study of beta chain features in type 1 diabetes. Notes on the study in general: At VDJ recombination sites, type 1 diabetes patients had fewer insertions and more deleted nucleotides. For Type 1 diabetes patients, all four CD4+ subsets carried TCRB CDR3s that were moderately but significantly shorter.

CD4+ naive, central memory, regulatory and stem cell-like memory cells were sorted via CD45RO/CCR7/CD25/CD127/CD95/CD27. Without exception, sorted populations had purity beyond 95%. Expressed TCRB transcripts were sequenced, since all the RNA that had been isolated was reverse transcribed. Mean read depth for naive, central memory and regulatory T cell samples was approximately 3.57 million reads. Measured with immunoSEQ multiplex PCR; TCRdb has only the in-frame clones, and not every one. The repertoire includes roughly 250,000 clones, around 21% of them detected once, and 0.025% to 0.035% sits in the top ten. The CDR3 is 18 amino acids. J lost 6 bases, V lost 1 base, and 19 bases had no gene match. Per the germline V gene, CDR1 is SGDLS and CDR2 is YYNGEE.

Sequenced material: naive CD4+ T cells from blood. The genes are TRBV9 and TRBJ2-7; 7 bases fit TRBD2. The clonotype comes from a woman in her forties with type 1 diabetes. The CDR3 reads CASSVHPTSGTDSREQYF. CDR3 nucleotide sequence: TGTGCCAGCAGCGTACATCCAACGAGCGGGACCGACTCCCGCGAGCAGTACTTC.